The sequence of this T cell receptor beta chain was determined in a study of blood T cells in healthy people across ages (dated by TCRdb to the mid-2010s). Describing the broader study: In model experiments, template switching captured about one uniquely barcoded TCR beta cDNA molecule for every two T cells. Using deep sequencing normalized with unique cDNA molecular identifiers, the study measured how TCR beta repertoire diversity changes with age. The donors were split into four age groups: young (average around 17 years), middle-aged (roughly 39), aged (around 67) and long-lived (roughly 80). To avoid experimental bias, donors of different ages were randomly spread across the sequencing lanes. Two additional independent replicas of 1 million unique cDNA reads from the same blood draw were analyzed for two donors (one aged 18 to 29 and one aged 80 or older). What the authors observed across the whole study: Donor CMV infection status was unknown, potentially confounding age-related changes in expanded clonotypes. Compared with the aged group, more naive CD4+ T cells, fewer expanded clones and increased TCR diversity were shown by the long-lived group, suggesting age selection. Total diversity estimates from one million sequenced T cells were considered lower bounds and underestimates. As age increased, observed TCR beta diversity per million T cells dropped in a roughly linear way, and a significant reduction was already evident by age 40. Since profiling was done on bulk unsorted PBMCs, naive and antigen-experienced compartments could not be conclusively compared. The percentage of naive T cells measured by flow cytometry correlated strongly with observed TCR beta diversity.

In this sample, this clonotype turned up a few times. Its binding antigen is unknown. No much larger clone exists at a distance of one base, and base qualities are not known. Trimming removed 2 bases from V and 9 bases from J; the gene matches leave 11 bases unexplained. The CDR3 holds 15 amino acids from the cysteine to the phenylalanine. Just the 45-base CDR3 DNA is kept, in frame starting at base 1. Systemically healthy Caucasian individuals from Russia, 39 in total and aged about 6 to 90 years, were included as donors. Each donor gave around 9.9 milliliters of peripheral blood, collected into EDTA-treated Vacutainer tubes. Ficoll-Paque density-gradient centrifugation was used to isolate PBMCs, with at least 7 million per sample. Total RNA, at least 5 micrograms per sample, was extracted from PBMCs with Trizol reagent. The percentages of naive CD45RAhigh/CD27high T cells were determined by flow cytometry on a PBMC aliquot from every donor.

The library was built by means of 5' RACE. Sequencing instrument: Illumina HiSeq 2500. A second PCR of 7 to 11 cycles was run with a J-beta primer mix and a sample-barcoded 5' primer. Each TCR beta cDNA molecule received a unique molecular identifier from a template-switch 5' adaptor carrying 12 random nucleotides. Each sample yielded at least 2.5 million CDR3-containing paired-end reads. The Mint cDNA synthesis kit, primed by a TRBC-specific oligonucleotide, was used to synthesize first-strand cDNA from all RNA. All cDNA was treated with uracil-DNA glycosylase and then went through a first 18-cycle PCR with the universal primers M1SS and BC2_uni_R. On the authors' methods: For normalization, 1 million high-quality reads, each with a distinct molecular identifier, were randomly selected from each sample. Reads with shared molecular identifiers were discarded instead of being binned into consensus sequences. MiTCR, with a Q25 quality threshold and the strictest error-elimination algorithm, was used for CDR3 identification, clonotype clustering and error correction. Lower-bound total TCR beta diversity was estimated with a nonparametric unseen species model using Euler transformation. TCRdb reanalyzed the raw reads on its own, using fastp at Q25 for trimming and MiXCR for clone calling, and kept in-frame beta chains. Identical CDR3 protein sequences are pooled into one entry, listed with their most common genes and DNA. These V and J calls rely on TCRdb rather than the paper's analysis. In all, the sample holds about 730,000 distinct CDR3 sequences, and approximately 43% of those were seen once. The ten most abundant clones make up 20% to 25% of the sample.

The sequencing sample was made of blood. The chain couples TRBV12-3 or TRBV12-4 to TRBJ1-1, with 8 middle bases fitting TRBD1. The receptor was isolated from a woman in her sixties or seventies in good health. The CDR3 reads CASSLRGQEVLKAFF. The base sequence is TGTGCCAGCAGTTTAAGGGGACAGGAGGTTTTAAAAGCTTTCTTT.